Shown below are 17 T cell receptor beta chains from a single sample sequenced in a study of patients and donors after allogeneic stem cell transplantation. TCRdb used MiXCR to reprocess the RT-PCR reads, holding one entry per CDR3 protein. The profile shows roughly 960,000 distinct CDR3 sequences, 18% of them singletons. Sequenced material: blood, either unsorted or a sorted T cell fraction (not recorded which). The receptor source for this set is a human donor who was either an allogeneic HSCT recipient or a stem cell or donor lymphocyte infusion donor (not recorded which). It is not recorded whose cells these are; they may come from a transplant donor.

This clonotype has ten or more counts. This sequence joins TRBV20-1 and TRBJ1-2; 8 bases agree with TRBD1. The V segment lost 6 bases and the J segment 2 bases; nucleotides outside the gene matches: 5. CDR1 is DFQATT and CDR2 is SNEGSKA in the germline V gene (reference sequence). The CDR3 extends over 13 amino acids. CDR3 amino acids: CSAADRENYGYTF. The CDR3 nucleotides read TGCAGTGCCGCGGACAGGGAGAACTATGGCTACACCTTC.

V usage is TRBV24-1 and J usage is TRBJ1-2; 8 bases align to TRBD1. CDR1 and CDR2 from the germline V gene are KGHDR and SFDVKD. Germline trimming cut 5 bases from V and 9 bases from J; bases unmatched to any gene: 4. This CDR3 has 12 amino acids. CDR3 nucleotide sequence: TGTGCCACCAGTGCCGGACAGGGACGCTACACCTTC. It yields the protein CATSAGQGRYTF.

This sequence joins TRBV5-1 and TRBJ2-7, with a tentative D call TRBD1 (5 bases). The CDR3 loop spans 14 amino acids. The germline CDR1 and CDR2 sequences are SGHRS and YFSETQ. Trimming took 0 bases from V and 3 from J, leaving 10 bases between them. CDR3 in amino acids: CASSLARGNYEQYF. The CDR3 DNA sequence: TGCGCCAGCAGCTTGGCAAGGGGAAACTACGAGCAGTACTTC.

The genes are TRBV5-6 and TRBJ2-3; a weak D match, TRBD1 (6 bases). CDR3 length: 16 amino acids. The germline V gene encodes CDR1 SGHDT and CDR2 YYEEEE. Trimming cost V 1 base and J 2 bases, with 14 bases left between them. CDR3 loop: CASSLMGQVFTDTQYF. The CDR3, as DNA: TGTGCCAGCAGCTTGATGGGACAAGTATTCACAGATACGCAGTATTTT.

This clonotype was found many times. V usage is TRBV12-3 or TRBV12-4 and J usage is TRBJ2-6; no firm D call. The CDR3 is 14 residues long. V was clipped by 2 bases and J by 1 base, with 3 bases between them. The CDR3: CASSLRSGANVLTF. The CDR3 coding sequence is TGTGCCAGCAGTTTAAGATCTGGGGCCAACGTCCTGACTTTC.

The rearrangement uses TRBV4-1 and TRBJ2-3, with TRBD1 matching over 8 bases. Unmatched junction bases numbered 8, after V lost 3 bases and J lost 0 bases. CDR1 and CDR2 from the germline V gene are MGHRA and YSYEKL. CDR3 length: 17 amino acids. The CDR3 region is CASSQVPGTGSTDTQYF. CDR3 bases: TGCGCCAGCAGCCAGGTACCAGGGACAGGCAGCACAGATACGCAGTATTTT.

This clonotype was recorded a few times. Written as DNA, the CDR3 is TGTGCCAGCAGGACCGGAGGGGGGACCCGTGAAGCTTTCTTT. Amino acids: CASRTGGGTREAFF. This chain joins TRBV5-6 and TRBJ1-1; tentatively, D is TRBD1 (6 bases). CDR1 is SGHDT, CDR2 YYEEEE, per germline. V dropped 5 bases and J dropped 7 bases, with 18 bases sitting between them. The CDR3 totals 14 residues.

This clonotype was counted ten times or more. V and J are TRBV27 and TRBJ2-3; D gene ambiguous. The V and J ends lost 1 base and 5 bases respectively, with 4 bases between them. The CDR3 is 12 residues long. Germline V lookup: CDR1 MNHEY, CDR2 SMNVEV (reference sequence). This CDR3 reads CASSLLRDTQYF. The CDR3 DNA sequence: TGTGCCAGCAGTTTATTGCGAGATACGCAGTATTTT.

The chain carries TRBV24-1 and TRBJ1-2; the D gene is possibly TRBD1 (5 bases). The CDR3 covers 15 residues. Between the trimmed V and J ends, which lost 3 bases and 3 bases, there was a span of 13 bases. Looked up from germline, CDR1 is KGHDR and CDR2 is SFDVKD. The CDR3 sequence: CATSDSGGPDYGYTF. The CDR3 DNA reads as TGTGCCACCAGTGATAGCGGGGGTCCGGACTATGGCTACACCTTC.

The chain uses TRBV20-1 and TRBJ1-1, with D unresolved. The V gene's germline CDR1 is DFQATT and CDR2 SNEGSKA (reference sequence). Trimming pared 0 bases from V and 1 base from J, leaving 12 bases between. The length of the CDR3 is 15 residues. CDR3 in DNA: TGCAGTGCTAGAGATCCCGGAGCAGGGAACACTGAAGCTTTCTTT. Its translation is CSARDPGAGNTEAFF.

This chain links TRBV6-2 or TRBV6-3 with TRBJ1-1, with D possibly being TRBD1 (6 bases). The germline V gene encodes CDR1 MNHEY and CDR2 SVGEGT. There are 14 residues in the CDR3. The V gene lost 6 bases and the J gene lost 4 bases, with 15 bases spanning the gap. CDR3 loop: CASRNRGGGTEAFF. CDR3 bases: TGTGCCAGCAGGAACCGCGGAGGGGGCACTGAAGCTTTCTTT.

This clonotype was seen a handful of times. The V and J genes are TRBV30 and TRBJ1-2; D is undetermined. Trimming pared 2 bases from V and 7 bases from J, leaving 8 bases between. The CDR3 is 11 residues long. Germline V gene lookup returns CDR1 GTSNPN and CDR2 SVGIG (reference sequence). CDR3: CAWSSASGYTF. CDR3 sequence (DNA): TGTGCCTGGAGTAGTGCCTCTGGCTACACCTTC.

This clonotype occurred a few times. The CDR3 DNA reads TGTGCCAGCAGCTTCAGACAGGGAGGCGGCAATCAGCCCCAGCATTTT. Translation: CASSFRQGGGNQPQHF. The rearrangement joins TRBV7-2 to TRBJ1-5; 7 bases line up with TRBD1. Germline-derived CDR1 and CDR2 are SGHTA and FQGNSA. V lost 3 bases, J lost 2 bases, and 7 bases stayed unmatched. The CDR3 is 16 residues long.

This chain links TRBV12-3 or TRBV12-4 with TRBJ1-2; D gene ambiguous. The CDR3 covers 13 residues. V gave up 7 bases and J gave up 7 bases, with 16 bases separating them. CDR3 nucleotides: TGTGCCAGCACCACTAGACTGACGAGTGGCTACACCTTC. It is translated as CASTTRLTSGYTF.

This clonotype was detected many times. In nucleotides, the CDR3 is TGCAGCACCCGACAGGGACTGAACACTGAAGCTTTCTTT. It translates to CSTRQGLNTEAFF. The V and J genes are TRBV29-1 and TRBJ1-1; 7 bases match TRBD1. Germline CDR1 is SQVTM and CDR2 is ANQGSEA. The CDR3 covers 13 residues. The V and J ends lost 8 bases and 0 bases, in that order; junction bases with no gene match: 6.

The gene calls are TRBV15 and TRBJ1-1, with a weak D call TRBD1 (5 bases). Germline-derived CDR1 and CDR2 are LNHNV and YYDKDF (reference sequence). This CDR3 has 15 amino acids. V was clipped by 5 bases and J by 0 bases, with 13 bases between them. This CDR3 reads CATSGLTGLNTEAFF. The CDR3 DNA reads as TGTGCCACCAGCGGCTTAACAGGACTGAACACTGAAGCTTTCTTT.

The J gene is TRBJ2-7, the V gene TRBV20-1; the match to TRBD2 covers 15 bases. From germline, CDR1 is DFQATT and CDR2 SNEGSKA (reference sequence). CDR3 length equals 14 residues. V was pared by 6 bases and J by 7 bases, with 7 bases of the junction left unmatched. The CDR3 DNA reads as TGCAGTGCCGGACTAGCGGGAGGGCCGAGAGAGCAGTACTTC. Protein product: CSAGLAGGPREQYF.